This T cell receptor (beta chain) was sequenced during a study of blood T cell repertoires in COVID-19. Study details: Some COVID-19 samples were acute and others convalescent; all came from the United States, Italy and Spain.

This CDR3 contains 14 residues. CDR1 SNHLY and CDR2 FYNNEI come from the germline V gene. V was clipped by 2 bases and J by 1 base, with 8 bases between them. As originally analysed: Amplified reference gene primers provided the basis for estimating nucleated cell counts. The data were produced by immunoSEQ multiplex PCR, yet TCRdb's version contains in-frame clones alone and is incomplete. That table furnishes V, J and clone size, whereas the DNA furnished D and trimming. The data hold over 30,000 clones, with 80% observed a single time. V usage is TRBV2 and J usage is TRBJ1-1; D is unresolved. The TCR sequence derives from an elderly man with active or convalescent COVID-19. The sequencing input was peripheral blood. The CDR3 DNA sequence: TGTGCCAGCAGTGAACGCAGCGGGAACACTGAAGCTTTCTTT. Translated: CASSERSGNTEAFF.